The 10 T cell receptor beta chains below were found in one sample sequenced in a study of human T cells and chemical hapten exposure. Time point in this sample: patch test 3, about 24 weeks after DPC sensitization. Treatment reported: therapeutic diphenylcyclopropenone sensitization with weekly scalp DPC. TCRdb independently ran MiXCR on the RACE reads; one entry per CDR3 protein. The sample yields 80,000 to 100,000 distinct CDR3 sequences, roughly a tenth seen once. The specimen was whole blood, collected in connection with sensitization to the hapten diphenylcyclopropenone (DPC). Receptor source: a woman between 25 and 40 years old with alopecia areata. Some clones in this sample may be carry-over from other donors' samples.

This clonotype was observed many times. This chain joins TRBV28 and TRBJ2-7; TRBD1 is a possible D gene (6 bases). The CDR3 has 13 residues. CDR1 MDHEN and CDR2 SYDVKM come from the germline V gene. With 5 bases removed from V and 1 base from J, the gap between germline ends came to 9 bases. This CDR3 is CASSIGGSYEQYF. The CDR3 nucleotides read TGTGCCAGCAGTATAGGGGGATCCTACGAGCAGTACTTC.

This clonotype was seen a few times. This chain uses TRBV12-3 or TRBV12-4 with TRBJ2-1, with D possibly being TRBD2 (5 bases). CDR3 length: 12 residues. Trimming removed 2 bases from V and 12 bases from J, with 11 bases in between. CDR3 in amino acids: CASSLNGVGQFF. The CDR3 region has the DNA TGTGCCAGCAGTTTAAACGGGGTGGGGCAGTTCTTC.

This clonotype was seen ten or more times. V is TRBV28 and J is TRBJ2-5; D may be TRBD1 (5 bases). Germline-derived CDR1 and CDR2 are MDHEN and SYDVKM. This CDR3 has 14 amino acids. V was shortened by 6 bases and J by 7 bases, with 18 bases between the two germline ends. The CDR3 nucleotides read TGTGCCAGCAGCAGAGAAGGGGCTTCACGGACCCAGTACTTC. This sequence encodes CASSREGASRTQYF.

This clonotype was detected many times. The DNA for the CDR3 is TGCAGTGCCTCGACCGGGACAGGGGGCGGTTTAAGATATGGCTACACCTTC. It specifies CSASTGTGGGLRYGYTF. The chain employs TRBV20-1 and TRBJ1-2, with 12 bases identical to TRBD1. Unmatched junction bases numbered 16, after V lost 6 bases and J lost 5 bases. The CDR3 is made up of 17 amino acids. From germline, CDR1 is DFQATT and CDR2 SNEGSKA (reference sequence).

This clonotype was recorded a few times. The V and J genes are TRBV10-3 and TRBJ2-7, with TRBD2 identical over 8 bases. Trimming cost V 2 bases and J 5 bases; bases outside gene matches: 2. Per germline, CDR1 ENHRY and CDR2 SYGVKD. The CDR3 runs 13 residues. The CDR3 is CAISERGGDEQYV. For the CDR3, the DNA is TGTGCCATCAGTGAGCGGGGGGGCGACGAGCAGTACGTC.

This clonotype has at least ten counts. V is TRBV20-1 and J is TRBJ2-3, with no clear D. Trimming removed 3 bases at V and 2 bases at J, with 9 bases between. Germline V gene lookup returns CDR1 DFQATT and CDR2 SNEGSKA (reference sequence). This CDR3 contains 13 residues. The CDR3 reads CSASYFSTDTQYF. CDR3 DNA sequence: TGCAGTGCTAGTTACTTCTCCACAGATACGCAGTATTTT.

In its sample, this clonotype was seen a few times. The chain has TRBV28 and TRBJ2-7; 9 bases match TRBD2. This CDR3 is 16 amino acids long. V lost 5 bases and J lost 6; bases outside the gene matches: 14. Per germline, CDR1 MDHEN and CDR2 SYDVKM. CDR3 nucleotide sequence: TGTGCCAGCAGTCACCTCAGCGGGAGGCCCAGGGGCGAGCAGTACTTC. It is translated as CASSHLSGRPRGEQYF.

This clonotype has at least ten counts. Here the CDR3 DNA reads TGTGCCAGCAGCCAAGCCGGGACAGGGGTTGGAGAGACCCAGTACTTC. Encoded protein: CASSQAGTGVGETQYF. The chain carries TRBV3-1 and TRBJ2-5, with 10 bases that match TRBD1. This CDR3 has 16 amino acids. Germline lookup yields CDR1 LGHDT and CDR2 YNNKEL (reference sequence). The J segment lost 4 bases and the V segment lost 1 base, leaving 6 bases of the junction unmatched.

This clonotype has only a few counts. The rearrangement links TRBV28 to TRBJ2-3; 10 nucleotides align to TRBD2. CDR3 size: 14 residues. The V gene's germline CDR1 is MDHEN and CDR2 SYDVKM. The trim removed 6 bases at V and 2 bases at J, leaving 2 bases unmatched. The CDR3 sequence: CASRAGGPTDTQYF. CDR3 nucleotide sequence: TGTGCCAGCAGAGCGGGGGGGCCCACAGATACGCAGTATTTT.

In its sample, this clonotype was seen many times. This chain connects TRBV12-3 or TRBV12-4 to TRBJ1-2; possible D gene TRBD1, 6 bases. Between the trimmed V and J ends, which lost 3 bases and 8 bases, there was a span of 22 bases. The CDR3 runs 16 residues. CDR3 in amino acids: CASSLLAGDNPGGYTF. In nucleotides, the CDR3 is TGTGCCAGCAGTTTGTTGGCAGGGGATAACCCTGGAGGCTACACCTTC.